This entry features one T cell receptor beta chain sequence. The antigen it recognizes is unknown. Base quality data are lacking; no much larger clone is found one base away. This record comes from a study of blood T cell repertoires in COVID-19 (dated by TCRdb to 2020 to 2022). At the level of the whole study: Collaborator samples came from the United States, Italy and Spain and covered acute and convalescent phases of COVID-19. The material from the prospective study consisted of cDNA or gDNA derived from T cells, B-cell-depleted T cells, or PBMCs. Subjects who had been exposed to COVID-19, were actively infected with it, or had recovered from it provided the deeply sampled blood TCRbeta repertoires that made up the dataset. The repertoires were made available in a free public database intended to serve as a resource for research on the immune response to SARS-CoV-2. Samples were obtained from the ongoing ImmuneRACE study (first 160 participants) and from 1,000 to 1,500 subjects provided by 6 global collaborators. Nearly every sample came with metadata listing a de-identified subject ID, COVID-19 status, age in years and sex. Where HLA class I and class II types were available, the types were taken from metadata supplied by the sample provider, not from assay-based typing.

TCRbeta CDR3 regions were amplified from genomic DNA by means of the immunoSEQ Assay, a bias-controlled multiplex PCR. On the authors' methods: Nucleated cell counts per sample were estimated from amplification of reference gene primers within the assay. Sequence reads were collapsed and filtered to measure the absolute abundance of every unique TCRbeta CDR3 rearrangement. For each sample, productive Simpson clonality was calculated by taking the square root of Simpson's diversity index across productive rearrangements. This immuneACCESS table, as held by TCRdb, lists in-frame sequences with V and J called but not all clones. Of the missing ones, under half trace to an unresolved V gene in checked studies; the others have no known cause. The DNA gave D and trimming, while V, J and clone size come from that table. This sample holds about 250,000 clones; about nine tenths were observed only once. 6.3% of the sample rests with the top ten.

One collaborating source in Seattle enrolled patients during active infection and followed them longitudinally through the course of disease. Whole blood was collected in K2EDTA tubes by collaborating institutions according to the institutions' own protocols. For TCRbeta analysis, collaborators shipped samples as frozen whole blood, isolated PBMCs, or DNA extracted from either of those sample types. Broader findings and caveats from the paper: Clinical and demographic metadata were provided uncurated, with the amount varying by source and participant.

CDR1 and CDR2 (SGHVS, FNYEAQ) derive from the germline V gene. V lost 3 bases and J lost 6 bases; the stretch between them is 13 bases long. From the cysteine up to the phenylalanine, the CDR3 has a length of 14 residues. Only CDR3 DNA is held: 42 bases, read in frame from base 1. Input material: peripheral blood. The sequence was collected from a woman aged 25 to 39 with COVID-19, enrolled during active disease. The rearrangement combines TRBV7-6 with TRBJ2-3, with the D segment identity uncertain. The CDR3 amino acid sequence is: CASSFDTARDTQYF. The DNA sequence is TGTGCCAGCAGCTTCGACACCGCCAGGGATACGCAGTATTTT.